There are a few counts of the clone carrying this T cell receptor (beta chain). This entry is derived from a study of blood T cell repertoires in COVID-19. Per the germline V gene, CDR1 is ENHRY and CDR2 is SYGVKD. The V gene lost 5 bases and the J gene lost 2 bases, with 6 bases spanning the gap. The CDR3 extends over 12 amino acids. Here immunoSEQ multiplex PCR was the method, and the copy in TCRdb shows in-frame clones only, minus some. Of around 37,000 clones detected, about nine tenths appear once; the ten largest clones hold about 1.9%. Sequenced: peripheral blood. The genes are TRBV10-3 and TRBJ1-1, with unresolved D. This TCR was recovered from a man aged 45-60 years with active or convalescent COVID-19. The CDR3, as DNA: TGTGCCATCAGTTCAACTAACACTGAAGCTTTCTTT. As protein: CAISSTNTEAFF.